This T cell receptor (beta chain) derives from a study of blood T cell repertoires in COVID-19. Study-wide context: The samples span acute and convalescent COVID-19 from the United States, Italy and Spain. Sample material is recorded as cDNA or gDNA derived from T cells, B-cell-depleted T cells, or PBMCs.

How the authors handled the data: Amplification from reference gene primers served as the basis for estimated nucleated cell counts. Data came from immunoSEQ multiplex PCR; TCRdb stores just in-frame clones and leaves some out. Clone size and V and J calls were adopted from that table, with D and trimming inferred from the DNA. The sample holds roughly 230,000 clones, over 80% seen once. The CDR3 is made up of 15 amino acids. Germline lookup yields CDR1 MNHNY and CDR2 SVGAGI (reference sequence). V was clipped by 5 bases and J by 3 bases; unmatched bases: 5. This clone was observed a single time. The chain couples TRBV6-6 to TRBJ2-3; 10 positions agree with TRBD2. Sequencing was carried out using peripheral blood. The origin of this receptor is a woman in her sixties or seventies with active or convalescent COVID-19. This CDR3 is CASSPAGGVTDTQYF. CDR3 DNA: TGTGCCAGCAGTCCAGCGGGGGGGGTTACAGATACGCAGTATTTT.